These 32 T cell receptor beta chains originate from one sample sequenced in a study of blood T cells in healthy people across ages. Through a sample-barcoded 5' primer and a J-beta primer mix, a second PCR was run for roughly 7 to 12 cycles. Using its own MiXCR run on the 5' RACE reads, TCRdb lists one record per CDR3 protein. Found here are approximately 1,700,000 distinct CDR3 sequences, 35% to 50% of them singletons; the top ten hold under 25%. The sample was blood. The receptors derive from a human donor in good health.

The rearrangement joins TRBV3-1 to TRBJ1-2, with a weak D call TRBD1 (6 bases). Trimming pared 5 bases from V and 7 bases from J, leaving 14 bases between. The germline CDR1 and CDR2 sequences are LGHDT and YNNKEL (reference sequence). The CDR3 has 13 amino acids. CDR3 amino acids: CASSYGTLRGYTF. For the CDR3, the DNA is TGTGCCAGCAGCTACGGGACATTGCGTGGCTACACCTTC.

This clonotype was counted only a few times. The chain links TRBV7-9 to TRBJ1-2; D not certain. Germline loops: CDR1 SEHNR, CDR2 FQNEAQ (reference sequence). The CDR3 runs to 14 residues. The V gene lost 1 base and the J gene lost 5 bases, with 11 bases spanning the gap. CDR3 sequence: CASSLDGVGYGYTF. The CDR3 DNA sequence: TGTGCCAGCAGCTTAGACGGGGTGGGGTATGGCTACACCTTC.

The gene calls are TRBV27 and TRBJ1-2; D perhaps matches TRBD1 (5 bases). The CDR3 is 12 residues long. Germline V lookup: CDR1 MNHEY, CDR2 SMNVEV (reference sequence). V lost 8 bases to trimming and J lost 4 bases, with 11 bases between them. CDR3 protein: CASGTAGYGYTF. In nucleotides, the CDR3 is TGTGCCAGCGGGACTGCGGGCTATGGCTACACCTTC.

The chain links TRBV7-3 to TRBJ2-6; D remains unclear. This CDR3 is 19 amino acids long. V gave up 4 bases and J gave up 0 bases, with 19 bases separating them. Per the germline V gene, CDR1 is SGHTA and CDR2 is FQGTGA. CDR3 protein: CASSSHIREVPSGANVLTF. The CDR3 DNA follows: TGTGCCAGCAGCTCCCACATAAGGGAAGTCCCCTCTGGGGCCAACGTCCTGACTTTC.

This clonotype has just a few counts. The V call is TRBV4-3, the J call TRBJ1-4, with D possibly TRBD1 on 5 matching bases. The CDR3 sequence is 16 residues long. The germline V gene has CDR1 LGHNA and CDR2 YSLEER. V lost 5 bases, J lost 7 bases, and 20 bases lay in between. CDR3 residues: CASSSGVGGGSEKLFF. The CDR3 DNA is TGCGCCAGCAGCTCGGGGGTCGGGGGAGGGAGTGAAAAACTGTTTTTT.

The V gene is TRBV11-2, the J gene TRBJ2-4; D not resolved. The J call could be wrong; TRBJ2-7 is a better fit for the DNA end. The CDR3 extends over 14 amino acids. The germline V gene encodes CDR1 SGHAT and CDR2 FQNNGV. The CDR3 nucleotides read TGTGCCAGCAGCTCCTTATTATCCCCCTACGAGCAGTACTTC. Residues: CASSSLLSPYEQYF.

This clonotype occurred a few times. This chain uses TRBV28 with TRBJ2-7; a weak D match, TRBD1 (5 bases). CDR1 and CDR2 (germline): MDHEN, SYDVKM. The CDR3 contains 14 residues. Trimming left V 4 bases short and J 2 bases short, with 12 bases between. CDR3 bases: TGTGCCAGCAGTTCTACCGTGGACACCTACGAGCAGTACTTC. As protein: CASSSTVDTYEQYF.

The chain uses TRBV7-2 and TRBJ1-2; 7 bases match TRBD1. The V gene end was trimmed by 5 bases and the J gene end by 8 bases; junction bases not matched to a gene: 11. CDR1 is SGHTA, CDR2 FQGNSA, per germline. There are 14 residues in the CDR3. CDR3 region: CASSPMGRGGGYTF. The CDR3 bases are TGTGCCAGCAGCCCCATGGGCAGGGGGGGAGGCTACACCTTC.

This clonotype was counted many times. The chain recombines TRBV7-2 with TRBJ2-1; tentatively, D is TRBD1 (5 bases). The CDR3 has 13 amino acids. Trimming shortened V by 0 bases and J by 10 bases, and 10 bases separated the two germline ends. Germline CDR1 is SGHTA and CDR2 is FQGNSA. The CDR3 region is CASSLASGNEQFF. The CDR3 DNA sequence: TGTGCCAGCAGCTTAGCGTCAGGGAACGAGCAGTTCTTC.

The V call is TRBV5-6, the J call TRBJ2-2; D is undetermined. There are 17 residues in the CDR3. Trimming stripped 5 bases from V and 0 bases from J, with 17 bases between. Germline CDR1 and CDR2: SGHDT and YYEEEE. The CDR3 DNA reads as TGTGCCAGCAGTCCTCCCCCTACCTACGCGAACACCGGGGAGCTGTTTTTT. Residues: CASSPPPTYANTGELFF.

This clonotype has more than one count but fewer than ten. The chain carries TRBV7-6 and TRBJ2-7; the D is unclear. The CDR3 spans 17 residues. Germline loops: CDR1 SGHVS, CDR2 FNYEAQ. Trimming stripped 5 bases from V and 2 bases from J, with 22 bases between. CDR3: CASSPGFQNLRPYEQYF. CDR3 bases: TGTGCCAGCAGCCCCGGGTTTCAAAACCTGAGGCCCTACGAGCAGTACTTC.

There are a few counts of this clonotype. The V and J genes are TRBV9 and TRBJ2-5; tentative D call: TRBD2 (6 bases). The CDR3 is 14 amino acids. Germline V gene sequence: CDR1 SGDLS, CDR2 YYNGEE. V was trimmed by 3 bases and J by 1 base, leaving 10 bases between them. In DNA form, the CDR3 reads TGTGCCAGCAGCGGGGGACTGTTCCAAGAGACCCAGTACTTC. Protein: CASSGGLFQETQYF.

The V and J genes are TRBV3-1 and TRBJ2-1; D is unresolved. The CDR3 runs to 15 residues. V was pared by 6 bases and J by 7 bases, with 19 bases between. Germline CDR1 LGHDT, CDR2 YNNKEL (reference sequence). DNA of the CDR3: TGTGCCAGCAGTGACGTCGGTGGCCTTACAAATGAGCAGTTCTTC. The encoded protein is CASSDVGGLTNEQFF.

J is TRBJ1-1 and V is TRBV20-1; 7 bases agree with TRBD1. CDR3 length: 16 amino acids. Losses at the gene ends were 6 bases for V and 1 base for J; bases not matched to a gene: 14. CDR1 and CDR2 (germline): DFQATT, SNEGSKA (reference sequence). The CDR3 loop reads CSAEALRQGWNTEAFF. The CDR3 nucleotides are TGCAGTGCCGAAGCACTACGACAGGGTTGGAACACTGAAGCTTTCTTT.

Written as DNA, the CDR3 is TGCGCCAGCAGCCAAGCACCTTTCGAGTCCTACGAGCAGTACTTC. Its translation: CASSQAPFESYEQYF. This chain joins TRBV4-1 and TRBJ2-7; D uncertain. Germline values: CDR1 MGHRA, CDR2 YSYEKL. V shed 1 base and J shed 1 base, with 11 bases lying between them. This CDR3 spans 15 amino acids.

Note on this clonotype: The junction and the germline gene differ at one end; a read error may be behind it. V usage is TRBV12-3 or TRBV12-4 and J usage is TRBJ1-5; D is possibly TRBD1 (6 bases). The CDR3 has 15 amino acids. The chain's CDR3 is CACSPHRTGNQPQHF. CDR3 coding DNA: TGTGCCTGCAGCCCTCATAGGACAGGCAATCAGCCCCAGCATTTT.

This clonotype was seen a single time. The rearrangement uses TRBV4-1 and TRBJ2-7; tentatively, D is TRBD1 (5 bases). V lost 0 bases and J 2 bases, leaving 11 bases between the germline ends. This CDR3 contains 15 residues. CDR1 is MGHRA and CDR2 is YSYEKL in the germline V gene. CDR3 bases: TGCGCCAGCAGCCAAGACAGGGCTGTTACCTACGAGCAGTACTTC. Amino acids: CASSQDRAVTYEQYF.

This clonotype was counted a few times. The chain is built from TRBV12-3 or TRBV12-4 and TRBJ2-5; D is uncertain. This CDR3 has 14 residues. V gave up 1 base and J gave up 2 bases, with 8 bases separating them. The CDR3, as DNA: TGTGCCAGCAGTTTAGAGTACAGTCAAGAGACCCAGTACTTC. It translates to CASSLEYSQETQYF.

The chain combines TRBV4-1 with TRBJ2-4; D call uncertain. V was pared by 1 base and J by 6 bases, with 28 bases between. Germline V gene sequence: CDR1 MGHRA, CDR2 YSYEKL. This CDR3 region has 20 residues. The CDR3 DNA follows: TGCGCCAGCAGCCAAGTCGTCTCCCCAACCCACGGGTGGTACGTAAACATTCAGTACTTC. Translated: CASSQVVSPTHGWYVNIQYF.

This clonotype was detected only a few times. One junction end disagrees with the germline gene, perhaps due to a read error. The V call is TRBV7-2, the J call TRBJ2-7; 12 positions match TRBD2. The CDR3 runs 14 residues. The germline V gene encodes CDR1 SGHTA and CDR2 FQGNSA. The CDR3 loop reads CASSLAGGIYEQYF. DNA of the CDR3: TGTGCCAGCAGCCTAGCGGGGGGGATCTACGAGCAGTACTTC.

This chain links TRBV6-5 with TRBJ2-1; 10 bases align to TRBD2. Germline loops: CDR1 MNHEY, CDR2 SVGAGI. The trim removed 4 bases at V and 6 bases at J, leaving 9 bases unmatched. The CDR3 runs to 16 residues. The CDR3 nucleotides are TGTGCCAGCAGTTCCCTTCCGAGCGGGGGGGGCAATGAGCAGTTCTTC. Translated, it gives CASSSLPSGGGNEQFF.

This chain links TRBV6-1 with TRBJ2-1; TRBD2 might be the D (6 bases). V was shortened by 3 bases and J by 4 bases, with 13 bases between the two germline ends. This CDR3 spans 15 amino acids. CDR1 MNHNS and CDR2 SASEGT come from the germline V gene. The CDR3 nucleotides are TGTGCCAGCAGTGACGCGGGGTCAGGGTACAATGAGCAGTTCTTC. Its translation: CASSDAGSGYNEQFF.

The chain recombines TRBV2 with TRBJ2-2, with 10 positions matching TRBD1. The CDR3 sequence is 15 residues long. Germline values: CDR1 SNHLY, CDR2 FYNNEI. The junction had 10 bases not matched to a gene; V was cut back by 10 bases and J by 5 bases. In DNA form, the CDR3 reads TGTGCCACTAAAGCCGGGACAGGGGATACCGGGGAGCTGTTTTTT. This translates into CATKAGTGDTGELFF.

This clonotype was observed a few times. This chain uses TRBV6-5 with TRBJ2-7; 8 bases line up with TRBD1. V was pared by 2 bases and J by 6 bases, with 6 bases of the junction left unmatched. The CDR3 has 14 residues. The germline gives CDR1 MNHEY, CDR2 SVGAGI. Written as DNA, the CDR3 is TGTGCCAGCAGTTACGGGACAGGAGTGGGCGAGCAGTACTTC. Translated, it gives CASSYGTGVGEQYF.

This chain joins TRBV7-9 and TRBJ1-2; no clear D. Germline CDR1 and CDR2: SEHNR and FQNEAQ (reference sequence). The CDR3 contains 13 residues. Deletions cut 9 bases from V and 8 bases from J, with 19 bases between. CDR3 sequence reads: CASAPGPHVGYTF. CDR3 nucleotide sequence: TGTGCCAGTGCCCCAGGTCCCCATGTGGGCTACACCTTC.

This clonotype was seen only a few times. This chain connects TRBV11-2 to TRBJ1-6; no definite D call. Trimming pared 6 bases from V and 7 bases from J, leaving 10 bases between. The CDR3 spans 13 residues. Germline V CDR1 and CDR2: SGHAT, FQNNGV. The CDR3 loop is CASRTMSNSPLHF. Here the CDR3 DNA reads TGTGCCAGCAGAACAATGTCGAATTCACCCCTCCACTTT.

The V and J genes are TRBV30 and TRBJ2-3; TRBD2 agrees at 11 bases. The CDR3 totals 16 residues. Germline CDR1 GTSNPN, CDR2 SVGIG (reference sequence). The V segment lost 8 bases and the J segment 4 bases; nucleotides outside the gene matches: 14. CDR3: CAIWGPLAGGSDTQYF. CDR3 bases: TGTGCCATCTGGGGCCCTCTAGCGGGGGGTTCAGATACGCAGTATTTT.

This clonotype was detected a few times. The rearrangement joins TRBV10-3 to TRBJ1-5; D gene ambiguous. Germline values: CDR1 ENHRY, CDR2 SYGVKD. V shed 6 bases and J shed 1 base, with 13 bases lying between them. This CDR3 is 15 amino acids long. The CDR3 protein is CAIRPGLESNQPQHF. In nucleotides, the CDR3 is TGTGCCATCAGGCCGGGCCTAGAAAGCAATCAGCCCCAGCATTTT.

J is TRBJ2-7 and V is TRBV27; TRBD1 matches 7 bases. The CDR3 has 18 amino acids. The J segment lost 3 bases and the V segment lost 1 base, leaving 15 bases of the junction unmatched. Germline V gene data show CDR1 as MNHEY and CDR2 as SMNVEV (reference sequence). CDR3 in DNA: TGTGCCAGCAGTTTATTTCGACCCCTCCGACAGGGTCGCTACGAGCAGTACTTC. Translated, it gives CASSLFRPLRQGRYEQYF.

The chain uses TRBV18 and TRBJ2-7; 7 bases line up with TRBD1. Losses at the gene ends were 0 bases for V and 5 bases for J; bases not matched to a gene: 7. CDR1 and CDR2 from the germline V gene are KGHSH and LQKENI. The CDR3 loop spans 15 amino acids. Here the CDR3 reads CASSPPPTGADEQYF. Here the CDR3 DNA reads TGTGCCAGCTCACCACCCCCTACAGGGGCGGACGAGCAGTACTTC.

This clonotype was observed a single time. This rearrangement joins TRBV28 to TRBJ1-2; 9 bases fit TRBD1. Trimming cost V 4 bases and J 1 base; bases outside gene matches: 16. Germline loops: CDR1 MDHEN, CDR2 SYDVKM. The length of the CDR3 is 19 residues. The CDR3 DNA is TGTGCCAGCAGTTCCTATGTAAACAGGGGGCATGGTTTTAACTATGGCTACACCTTC. It encodes CASSSYVNRGHGFNYGYTF.

Only a few counts were recorded for this clonotype. The V and J genes are TRBV7-2 and TRBJ2-1; D call uncertain. This CDR3 region has 13 residues. CDR1 SGHTA and CDR2 FQGNSA come from the germline V gene. V lost 3 bases to trimming and J lost 12 bases, with 15 bases between them. Written as DNA, the CDR3 is TGTGCCAGCAGCTTTATGATCCCAAACCGGCAGTTCTTC. Amino acid sequence: CASSFMIPNRQFF.